The 8 T cell receptor beta chains below were found in one sample sequenced in a study of OX40 agonist ivuxolimab in advanced cancers. Measured with immunoSEQ multiplex PCR; TCRdb has only the in-frame clones, and not every one. The sample has 85,000 to 120,000 clones; roughly nine tenths are singletons. The sample in question was CD4+ or CD8+ T cells sorted from blood, obtained in a trial of the OX40 agonist ivuxolimab. Source of these receptors: an adult with an advanced solid tumor such as melanoma, head and neck, liver or kidney cancer.

With respect to this clone: An end of the junction differs from the germline gene, which may be a read error. This sequence joins TRBV5-1 and TRBJ2-3, with 8 bases matching TRBD2. This CDR3 has 16 amino acids. Germline lookup yields CDR1 SGHRS and CDR2 YFSETQ. DNA of the CDR3: TGCGCCAGCAGCTTGACCGGGAGCGGGGGCACAGGTACGCAGTATTTT. Translating it yields CASSLTGSGGTGTQYF.

The J gene is TRBJ1-2, the V gene TRBV6-1; D gene uncertain. Germline CDR1 reads MNHNS; CDR2 reads SASEGT. V lost 2 bases and J lost 2, with 6 bases in between. The CDR3 loop spans 13 amino acids. In DNA, the CDR3 is TGTGCCAGCAGTGAAACAGAGAACTATGGCTACACCTTC. This gives the protein CASSETENYGYTF.

This clone has a single count. A read error may account for a junction end that differs from germline. V usage is TRBV25-1 and J usage is TRBJ1-6; no clear D gene. Germline V gene data show CDR1 as MGHDK and CDR2 as SYGVNS. The CDR3 sequence is 13 residues long. The CDR3 region is CASRVSYNSPLRF. CDR3 in DNA: TGTGCCAGCCGGGTCTCCTATAATTCACCCCTCCGCTTT.

The rearrangement uses TRBV10-2 and TRBJ2-7; 9 positions agree with TRBD1. This CDR3 region has 14 residues. Germline V gene data show CDR1 as WSHSY and CDR2 as SAAADI. Unmatched junction bases numbered 12, after V lost 8 bases and J lost 7 bases. CDR3 coding DNA: TGCGCCAGCCACCTTGGGACAGGGTTGGAAGAGCAGTACTTC. This gives the protein CASHLGTGLEEQYF.

The rearrangement uses TRBV10-1 and TRBJ2-7; D is perhaps TRBD1 (5 bases). This CDR3 contains 14 residues. Per the germline V gene, CDR1 is WNHNN and CDR2 is SYGVQD (reference sequence). V lost 5 bases, J lost 2 bases, and 13 bases lay in between. CDR3 in amino acids: CASSTGLRPYEQYF. For the CDR3, the DNA is TGCGCCAGCAGTACAGGTCTCCGGCCCTACGAGCAGTACTTC.

DNA of the CDR3: TGTGCCAGCAGCCTGGAGACAGGGGGCGGTGGAAAACTGTTTTTT. This codes for CASSLETGGGGKLFF. V and J are TRBV7-2 and TRBJ1-4; 10 bases are a match to TRBD1. CDR1 SGHTA and CDR2 FQGNSA come from the germline V gene. Unmatched junction bases numbered 10, after V lost 5 bases and J lost 10 bases. The CDR3 spans 15 residues.

The CDR3 reads CASSRQPNEKLFF. In DNA, the CDR3 is TGTGCCAGCAGTCGACAGCCTAATGAAAAACTGTTTTTT. The chain carries TRBV6-6 and TRBJ1-4; weak D call: TRBD1 (5 bases). The germline CDR1 and CDR2 sequences are MNHNY and SVGAGI (reference sequence). The CDR3 runs to 13 residues. The germline V and J ends were trimmed by 5 bases and 3 bases, with 7 bases remaining between them.

Written as DNA, the CDR3 is TGTGCCAGCAGCTTAAGCGGGGGTTACAATGAGCAGTTCTTC. Translated: CASSLSGGYNEQFF. The rearrangement uses TRBV7-9 and TRBJ2-1; 8 nucleotides match TRBD2. The V segment lost 2 bases and the J segment 4 bases; nucleotides outside the gene matches: 1. The CDR3 extends over 14 amino acids. Per germline, CDR1 SEHNR and CDR2 FQNEAQ (reference sequence).